The 15 T cell receptor beta chains presented below share a single source sample, sequenced in a study of CD8 T cells in ankylosing spondylitis. TCRdb recomputed calls from the 5' RACE reads with MiXCR, one row per CDR3 protein. Of 250,000 or so distinct CDR3 sequences in the sample, roughly a tenth were seen once. The specimen sequenced was blood, either unsorted or a sorted T cell fraction (not recorded which). These receptor sequences come from a male donor with ankylosing spondylitis or in good health (not recorded which).

This clonotype was observed at least ten times. This sequence joins TRBV20-1 and TRBJ1-6; TRBD1 agrees at 8 bases. With 6 bases clipped from V and 10 bases from J, the junction kept 14 bases outside the gene matches. This CDR3 is 15 amino acids long. CDR1 is DFQATT, CDR2 SNEGSKA, per germline (reference sequence). CDR3 in amino acids: CSAQPDRVPGSPLHF. Written as DNA, the CDR3 is TGCAGTGCCCAACCGGACAGGGTGCCAGGGTCACCCCTCCACTTT.

This clonotype was seen many times. V and J are TRBV9 and TRBJ1-2; the match to TRBD1 covers 9 bases. The CDR3 consists of 15 residues. Looked up from germline, CDR1 is SGDLS and CDR2 is YYNGEE. V dropped 0 bases and J dropped 8; count of bases not matched to a gene: 8. CDR3: CASSVDGTGFDGYTF. In DNA form, the CDR3 reads TGTGCCAGCAGCGTAGACGGGACAGGGTTCGACGGCTACACCTTC.

This clonotype was seen ten or more times. V and J are TRBV7-7 and TRBJ2-2; TRBD2 matches at 7 bases. With V trimmed by 4 bases and J by 4 bases, 6 bases remained unmatched. This CDR3 comprises 15 residues. Looked up from germline, CDR1 is SSHAT and CDR2 is FNYEAQ (reference sequence). The CDR3 DNA is TGTGCCAGCAGCTCAGGCGGGAGTGTCACCGGGGAGCTGTTTTTT. Translated: CASSSGGSVTGELFF. The full variable domain, rest sourced from reference TRBV7-7 and TRBJ2-2, is GAGVSQSPRYKVTKRGQDVTLRCDPISSHATLYWYQQALGQGPEFLTYFNYEAQPDKSGLPSDRFSAERPEGSISTLTIQRTEQRDSAMYRCASSSGGSVTGELFFGEGSRLTVL.

This clonotype was counted at least ten times. The chain carries TRBV20-1 and TRBJ1-5, with TRBD1 identical over 7 bases. The CDR3 runs to 16 residues. V was clipped by 0 bases and J by 6 bases; unmatched bases: 11. The V gene's germline CDR1 is DFQATT and CDR2 SNEGSKA (reference sequence). The CDR3 here is CSARDNRLGDSQPQHF. CDR3 nucleotides: TGCAGTGCTAGAGATAATAGGTTAGGGGACAGTCAGCCCCAGCATTTT.

In its sample, this clonotype was seen a few times. This sequence joins TRBV2 and TRBJ1-1, with a tentative D call TRBD1 (6 bases). CDR3 length: 13 residues. V gave up 9 bases and J gave up 6 bases, with 17 bases separating them. CDR1 is SNHLY and CDR2 is FYNNEI in the germline V gene. This chain's CDR3 is CARTSDSLSEAFF. The CDR3 DNA follows: TGTGCCAGGACCTCGGACAGTTTGTCTGAAGCTTTCTTT.

This clonotype occurred a few times. V and J are TRBV4-2 and TRBJ1-1, with D maybe TRBD1 (5 bases). Germline CDR1 LGHNA, CDR2 YNFKEQ. Between the trimmed V and J ends, which lost 4 bases and 0 bases, there was a span of 9 bases. The CDR3 is made up of 14 amino acids. The CDR3 sequence is CASSPRDLNTEAFF. Here the CDR3 DNA reads TGTGCCAGCAGCCCCCGGGACCTGAACACTGAAGCTTTCTTT.

This clonotype came up many times. The rearrangement joins TRBV20-1 to TRBJ2-5; TRBD2 might be the D (7 bases). Germline V CDR1 and CDR2: DFQATT, SNEGSKA (reference sequence). This CDR3 is built from 15 residues. Trimming took 6 bases from V and 5 from J, leaving 22 bases between them. The CDR3 region is CSAAGLGGAKETQYF. CDR3 in DNA: TGCAGTGCCGCGGGGCTGGGGGGGGCGAAGGAGACCCAGTACTTC.

The V and J genes are TRBV14 and TRBJ1-4; TRBD1 matches 8 bases. Germline V gives CDR1 SGHDN, CDR2 FVKESK. After removal of 8 bases from V and 5 bases from J, the junction contained 4 bases not matched to a gene. CDR3 length: 13 amino acids. The CDR3 protein is CASAAGGNEKLFF. Written as DNA, the CDR3 is TGTGCCAGCGCTGCAGGGGGCAATGAAAAACTGTTTTTT.

This clonotype has a handful of counts. The V call is TRBV6-1, the J call TRBJ2-1, with 8 positions matching TRBD1. This CDR3 has 16 residues. Losses at the gene ends were 4 bases for V and 3 bases for J; bases not matched to a gene: 8. Germline V gives CDR1 MNHNS, CDR2 SASEGT. CDR3 DNA: TGTGCCAGCAGTGGACAGGGGTCCGCTCTCTACAATGAGCAGTTCTTC. It codes for CASSGQGSALYNEQFF.

This clonotype was seen more than once but under ten times. The chain carries TRBV18 and TRBJ1-1, with no clear D. The CDR3 sequence is 12 residues long. Per the germline V gene, CDR1 is KGHSH and CDR2 is LQKENI. Trimming took off 5 bases at V and 3 bases at J, with 7 bases between the two ends. The DNA for the CDR3 is TGTGCCAGCTCAGGACTGGACACTGAAGCTTTCTTT. Its translation is CASSGLDTEAFF.

This clonotype was found many times. The chain carries TRBV20-1 and TRBJ2-7; a weak D match, TRBD2 (5 bases). Per the germline V gene, CDR1 is DFQATT and CDR2 is SNEGSKA (reference sequence). The germline V and J ends were trimmed by 6 bases and 0 bases, with 18 bases remaining between them. The CDR3 extends over 15 amino acids. The CDR3 sequence is CSASPGGFLSYEQYF. Here the CDR3 DNA reads TGCAGTGCCTCCCCCGGAGGCTTCCTCTCCTACGAGCAGTACTTC.

This clonotype was seen ten or more times. The chain employs TRBV25-1 and TRBJ2-7, with TRBD1 matching over 10 bases. Germline values: CDR1 MGHDK, CDR2 SYGVNS. The CDR3 spans 14 residues. V shed 3 bases and J 5 bases; nucleotides not matched to a gene: 4. The DNA of the CDR3 is TGTGCCAGCAGTGAGGGGACAGGGGCCCACGAGCAGTACTTC. Translating it yields CASSEGTGAHEQYF.

This clonotype has ten or more counts. This chain links TRBV5-1 with TRBJ1-1; D is unresolved. This CDR3 has 13 residues. Trimming cost V 3 bases and J 3 bases, with 9 bases left between them. The germline V gene has CDR1 SGHRS and CDR2 YFSETQ. The CDR3 is CASSSARDTEAFF. The DNA of the CDR3 is TGCGCCAGCAGCTCGGCCCGGGACACTGAAGCTTTCTTT.

V usage is TRBV7-2 and J usage is TRBJ1-1; TRBD1 is a possible D gene (5 bases). Trimming removed 4 bases from V and 2 bases from J, with 11 bases in between. This CDR3 is built from 14 residues. CDR1 and CDR2 (germline): SGHTA, FQGNSA. The CDR3 reads CASSSNTGNTEAFF. The CDR3 DNA follows: TGTGCCAGCAGCTCGAATACAGGAAACACTGAAGCTTTCTTT.

This clonotype occurred many times. V usage is TRBV4-1 and J usage is TRBJ2-1; D unresolved. The CDR3 loop spans 15 amino acids. V was trimmed by 2 bases and J by 0 bases, leaving 8 bases between them. The germline CDR1 and CDR2 sequences are MGHRA and YSYEKL. The CDR3 region has the DNA TGCGCCAGCAGCCAATTCTATAGCTCCTACAATGAGCAGTTCTTC. Amino acid sequence: CASSQFYSSYNEQFF.